Listed here are 29 T cell receptor beta chains from one sample, sequenced in a study of OX40 agonist ivuxolimab in advanced cancers. TCRdb's table, derived via immunoSEQ multiplex PCR, lists solely in-frame clones and lacks some. The sample shows 13,000 to 15,000 clones, 85% to 95% of them seen only once. Sequencing was performed on CD4+ or CD8+ T cells sorted from blood, taken in a trial of the OX40 agonist ivuxolimab. These TCRs come from an adult with an advanced solid tumor such as melanoma, head and neck, liver or kidney cancer.

The rearrangement joins TRBV18 to TRBJ1-2, with D unresolved. The germline V gene encodes CDR1 KGHSH and CDR2 LQKENI. Deletions cut 3 bases from V and 2 bases from J, with 10 bases between. CDR3 length: 14 residues. The CDR3 DNA reads TGTGCCAGCTCACCCGGAAATATCAACTATGGCTACACCTTC. This codes for CASSPGNINYGYTF.

The V gene is TRBV19, the J gene TRBJ1-2; D remains ambiguous. V lost 5 bases and J 6 bases, leaving 13 bases between the germline ends. The germline gives CDR1 LNHDA, CDR2 SQIVND (reference sequence). This CDR3 region has 13 residues. CDR3 sequence: CASSQNLENGYTF. The CDR3 bases are TGTGCCAGTAGTCAAAACCTCGAGAATGGCTACACCTTC.

V and J are TRBV7-9 and TRBJ2-2, with D possibly matching TRBD2 (7 bases). CDR3 length: 16 amino acids. Germline V CDR1 and CDR2: SEHNR, FQNEAQ (reference sequence). V was pared by 6 bases and J by 0 bases, with 14 bases between. This chain's CDR3 is CASRLGGAPNTGELFF. The DNA for the CDR3 is TGTGCCAGCAGGCTAGGGGGGGCTCCGAACACCGGGGAGCTGTTTTTT.

The rearrangement uses TRBV4-1 and TRBJ2-7, with 8 bases lining up with TRBD1. Per the germline V gene, CDR1 is MGHRA and CDR2 is YSYEKL. This CDR3 is built from 15 residues. The trim removed 0 bases at V and 5 bases at J, leaving 6 bases unmatched. CDR3 DNA sequence: TGCGCCAGCAGCCAAGAGTCCGGACAGGGCCACGAGCAGTACTTC. Translated: CASSQESGQGHEQYF.

The chain's CDR3 is CASTTGHEQYF. The CDR3 coding sequence is TGTGCCAGTACCACAGGGCACGAGCAGTACTTC. This chain uses TRBV7-9 with TRBJ2-7; D may be TRBD1 (6 bases). Germline lookup yields CDR1 SEHNR and CDR2 FQNEAQ (reference sequence). CDR3 size: 11 residues. V was trimmed by 9 bases and J by 5 bases, leaving 11 bases between them.

The rearrangement links TRBV11-1 to TRBJ1-5; D not certain. Between the trimmed V and J ends, which lost 5 bases and 1 base, there was a span of 6 bases. The CDR3 runs to 13 residues. Germline V gene data show CDR1 as SGHAT and CDR2 as FQDESV (reference sequence). CDR3 in DNA: TGTGCCAGCAGCCCCACCAGCAATCAGCCCCAGCATTTT. Translating it yields CASSPTSNQPQHF.

The chain has TRBV9 and TRBJ1-2, with 9 bases lining up with TRBD1. From germline, CDR1 is SGDLS and CDR2 YYNGEE. V was clipped by 0 bases and J by 7 bases; unmatched bases: 13. The length of the CDR3 is 17 residues. CDR3 residues: CASSVDRDRVERLGYTF. The CDR3 region has the DNA TGTGCCAGCAGCGTAGACCGGGACAGGGTCGAGAGACTTGGCTACACCTTC. Variable domain in full (rest from reference TRBV9 and TRBJ1-2): DSGVTQTPKHLITATGQRVTLRCSPRSGDLSVYWYQQSLDQGLQFLIQYYNGEERAKGNILERFSAQQFPDLHSELNLSSLELGDSALYFCASSVDRDRVERLGYTFGSGTRLTVV.

For the CDR3, the DNA is TGCAGCGTTGTGGGGGACGAGAACACTGAAGCTTTCTTT. Protein: CSVVGDENTEAFF. The chain couples TRBV29-1 to TRBJ1-1; TRBD1 is a possible D gene (5 bases). This CDR3 region has 13 residues. V lost 4 bases and J lost 1, with 10 bases in between. From germline, CDR1 is SQVTM and CDR2 ANQGSEA.

In this sample, this clone turned up a few times. The rearrangement joins TRBV13 to TRBJ1-1; D perhaps matches TRBD1 (6 bases). V was cut by 10 bases and J by 4 bases, with 19 bases left in between. CDR3 length: 14 amino acids. Germline loops: CDR1 PRHDT, CDR2 FYEKMQ (reference sequence). In DNA form, the CDR3 reads TGTGCCACTTGCGCAACGGGACACCTCACTGAAGCTTTCTTT. Amino acid sequence: CATCATGHLTEAFF.

The CDR3 is CASSSLQGAKNIQYF. CDR3 nucleotides: TGTGCCAGCAGTTCGTTACAGGGAGCCAAAAACATTCAGTACTTC. The chain joins TRBV27 to TRBJ2-4; D is perhaps TRBD1 (6 bases). The CDR3 totals 15 residues. Germline CDR1 reads MNHEY; CDR2 reads SMNVEV (reference sequence). The ends were cut back, 4 bases at V and 0 bases at J, with 10 bases in the middle.

The CDR3 protein is CASSQPWETLAKNIQYF. The CDR3 region has the DNA TGCGCCAGCAGCCAACCCTGGGAAACCCTAGCCAAAAACATTCAGTACTTC. The chain is built from TRBV4-1 and TRBJ2-4; no firm D call. CDR1 is MGHRA and CDR2 is YSYEKL in the germline V gene. V was trimmed by 2 bases and J by 0 bases, leaving 14 bases between them. The CDR3 is made up of 17 amino acids.

This chain links TRBV15 with TRBJ2-1; 8 bases agree with TRBD1. There are 13 residues in the CDR3. Per germline, CDR1 LNHNV and CDR2 YYDKDF (reference sequence). The V gene end was trimmed by 8 bases and the J gene end by 5 bases; junction bases not matched to a gene: 5. The CDR3 protein is CATRQGRNNEQFF. CDR3 DNA: TGTGCCACCCGACAGGGGCGCAACAATGAGCAGTTCTTC.

The chain carries TRBV7-9 and TRBJ2-1; possible D gene TRBD1, 5 bases. Germline V gene lookup returns CDR1 SEHNR and CDR2 FQNEAQ (reference sequence). The CDR3 extends over 12 amino acids. The V end lost 4 bases, the J end lost 6 bases, and 7 bases lay between the germline ends. CDR3 coding DNA: TGTGCCAGCAGCTCCGACAGCAATGAGCAGTTCTTC. As protein: CASSSDSNEQFF. Using reference TRBV7-9 and TRBJ2-1 for the parts outside the CDR3, the full variable domain is DTGVSQNPRHKITKRGQNVTFRCDPISEHNRLYWYRQTLGQGPEFLTYFQNEAQLEKSRLLSDRFSAERPKGSFSTLEIQRTEQGDSAMYLCASSSDSNEQFFGPGTRLTVL.

This sequence joins TRBV19 and TRBJ2-7; 7 bases are shared with TRBD2. With V trimmed by 6 bases and J by 5 bases, 10 bases remained unmatched. The CDR3 is 14 amino acids. Germline V gene lookup returns CDR1 LNHDA and CDR2 SQIVND (reference sequence). CDR3 amino acids: CASSPIGRADEQYF. CDR3 coding DNA: TGTGCCAGTAGCCCGATTGGGAGGGCCGACGAGCAGTACTTC.

The chain uses TRBV4-3 and TRBJ2-1, with D maybe TRBD2 (6 bases). The CDR3 length is 15 residues. Trimming took off 0 bases at V and 8 bases at J, with 14 bases between the two ends. Germline CDR1 and CDR2: LGHNA and YSLEER. The CDR3 sequence is CASSQDPAGSDEQFF. In nucleotides, the CDR3 is TGCGCCAGCAGCCAAGACCCGGCGGGAAGTGATGAGCAGTTCTTC.

This clone came up a few times. The rearrangement joins TRBV7-9 to TRBJ2-5; 11 bases map to TRBD1. After removal of 5 bases from V and 4 bases from J, the junction contained 9 bases not matched to a gene. The germline V gene encodes CDR1 SEHNR and CDR2 FQNEAQ (reference sequence). The CDR3 sequence is 16 residues long. In DNA, the CDR3 is TGTGCCAGCAGCCCCCCGGACAGGGGGCTGGGAGAGACCCAGTACTTC. It specifies CASSPPDRGLGETQYF. Together with reference TRBV7-9 and TRBJ2-5, the CDR3 gives the full variable domain: DTGVSQNPRHKITKRGQNVTFRCDPISEHNRLYWYRQTLGQGPEFLTYFQNEAQLEKSRLLSDRFSAERPKGSFSTLEIQRTEQGDSAMYLCASSPPDRGLGETQYFGPGTRLLVL.

The rearrangement joins TRBV5-4 to TRBJ1-2, with 7 bases aligning to TRBD1. The V segment lost 0 bases and the J segment 7 bases; nucleotides outside the gene matches: 9. The CDR3 length is 15 residues. Germline loops: CDR1 SGHNT, CDR2 YYREEE (reference sequence). The CDR3 bases are TGTGCCAGCAGCTTGGAGTCGACAGGGTCGACTGGCTACACCTTC. Amino acids: CASSLESTGSTGYTF.

V usage is TRBV10-3 and J usage is TRBJ1-2, with 8 nucleotides matching TRBD1. Trimming at V came to 3 bases and at J to 3 bases, leaving 6 bases not matched to a gene. The CDR3 loop spans 15 amino acids. The germline V gene encodes CDR1 ENHRY and CDR2 SYGVKD. The CDR3 is CAISEPSDRDYGYTF. The CDR3 region has the DNA TGTGCCATCAGTGAACCTTCGGACAGGGACTATGGCTACACCTTC.

This chain links TRBV30 with TRBJ2-7; the D is unclear. The CDR3 spans 13 residues. The V end lost 0 bases, the J end lost 1 base, and 7 bases lay between the germline ends. Per germline, CDR1 GTSNPN and CDR2 SVGIG (reference sequence). CDR3 sequence: CAWSVHVSYEQYF. The CDR3 nucleotides are TGTGCCTGGAGTGTACATGTGTCCTACGAGCAGTACTTC.

This clone was detected once. V usage is TRBV10-2 and J usage is TRBJ2-1; 12 bases map to TRBD2. V lost 5 bases and J lost 7; bases outside the gene matches: 6. Germline values: CDR1 WSHSY, CDR2 SAAADI. CDR3 size: 15 residues. CDR3 DNA: TGCGCCAGCAGTCTAGCGGGAGGGCCCGGGAATGAGCAGTTCTTC. It encodes CASSLAGGPGNEQFF.

The rearrangement links TRBV5-4 to TRBJ1-1; possibly TRBD1 for D (5 bases). The germline V gene has CDR1 SGHNT and CDR2 YYREEE (reference sequence). The CDR3 covers 15 residues. Trimming cost V 2 bases and J 4 bases, with 15 bases left between them. The CDR3 protein is CASSFAWGVSTEAFF. The CDR3 nucleotides are TGTGCCAGCAGCTTTGCGTGGGGGGTCAGCACTGAAGCTTTCTTT.

The rearrangement links TRBV11-2 to TRBJ2-7; TRBD1 matches at 9 bases. This CDR3 has 13 residues. V trimming: 6 bases; J trimming: 3 bases; junction bases outside the gene matches: 3. Germline V gene lookup returns CDR1 SGHAT and CDR2 FQNNGV. The CDR3 reads CASSWDRDYEQYF. The CDR3 bases are TGTGCCAGCAGTTGGGACAGGGACTACGAGCAGTACTTC.

The V call is TRBV29-1, the J call TRBJ2-1; D perhaps matches TRBD1 (6 bases). This CDR3 spans 13 amino acids. The V gene's germline CDR1 is SQVTM and CDR2 ANQGSEA. V lost 7 bases to trimming and J lost 2 bases, with 12 bases between them. The CDR3 loop is CSAPQGPYNEQFF. DNA for the CDR3: TGCAGCGCCCCACAGGGACCCTACAATGAGCAGTTCTTC.

The gene calls are TRBV27 and TRBJ2-7; 11 bases align to TRBD2. Germline CDR1 is MNHEY and CDR2 is SMNVEV (reference sequence). The CDR3 extends over 14 amino acids. Trimming removed 8 bases from V and 2 bases from J; junction bases left unmatched: 5. The CDR3, as DNA: TGTGCCAGCGGGAATAGCGGGAGGGCCTACGAGCAGTACTTC. Protein product: CASGNSGRAYEQYF.

The V and J genes are TRBV19 and TRBJ1-3, with 7 bases fitting TRBD1. This CDR3 is built from 15 residues. Per germline, CDR1 LNHDA and CDR2 SQIVND (reference sequence). With 6 bases clipped from V and 1 base from J, the junction kept 6 bases outside the gene matches. CDR3 nucleotides: TGTGCCAGTAGACGACAGGGAGCTTCTGGAAACACCATATATTTT. Translation gives CASRRQGASGNTIYF. Drawing the rest from reference TRBV19 and TRBJ1-3, the complete variable domain is DGGITQSPKYLFRKEGQNVTLSCEQNLNHDAMYWYRQDPGQGLRLIYYSQIVNDFQKGDIAEGYSVSREKKESFPLTVTSAQKNPTAFYLCASRRQGASGNTIYFGEGSWLTVV.

J is TRBJ1-1 and V is TRBV18; D is ambiguous. This CDR3 has 15 amino acids. Germline CDR1 reads KGHSH; CDR2 reads LQKENI. The germline V and J ends were trimmed by 5 bases and 5 bases, with 18 bases remaining between them. CDR3 sequence (DNA): TGTGCCAGCTCATCCTCAAGAATCCCGGGAACTGAAGCTTTCTTT. Translated: CASSSSRIPGTEAFF.

J is TRBJ2-5 and V is TRBV9, with TRBD1 matching over 7 bases. The J call is in doubt because the DNA end fits TRBJ2-7 better. CDR1 and CDR2 from the germline V gene are SGDLS and YYNGEE. The CDR3 covers 14 residues. The CDR3 loop is CASSVDTGAYEQYF. CDR3 nucleotides: TGTGCCAGCAGCGTAGACACAGGGGCGTACGAGCAGTACTTC.

The chain couples TRBV5-4 to TRBJ1-2; a weak D match, TRBD1 (6 bases). V lost 2 bases, J lost 6 bases, and 11 bases lay in between. This CDR3 contains 13 residues. The germline V gene encodes CDR1 SGHNT and CDR2 YYREEE (reference sequence). The CDR3 here is CASSFRGRDGYTF. CDR3 bases: TGTGCCAGCAGCTTCAGGGGAAGAGATGGCTACACCTTC.

There are a few counts of this clone. The rearrangement links TRBV9 to TRBJ2-2; the match to TRBD2 covers 9 bases. This CDR3 comprises 17 residues. The ends lost 5 bases at V and 2 bases at J; junction bases unmatched: 10. Per the germline V gene, CDR1 is SGDLS and CDR2 is YYNGEE. CDR3: CASSPSDSGRNTGELFF. Written as DNA, the CDR3 is TGTGCCAGCAGTCCCTCTGATAGCGGGAGAAACACCGGGGAGCTGTTTTTT.